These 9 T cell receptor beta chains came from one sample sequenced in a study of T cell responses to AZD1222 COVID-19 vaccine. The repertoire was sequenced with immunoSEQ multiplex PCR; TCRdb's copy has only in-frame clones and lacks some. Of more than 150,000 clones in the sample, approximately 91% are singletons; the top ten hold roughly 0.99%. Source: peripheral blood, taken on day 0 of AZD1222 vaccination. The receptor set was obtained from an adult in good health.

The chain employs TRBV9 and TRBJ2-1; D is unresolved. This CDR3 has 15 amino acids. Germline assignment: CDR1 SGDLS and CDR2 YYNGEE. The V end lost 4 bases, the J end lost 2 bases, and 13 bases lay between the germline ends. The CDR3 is CASSPPRTTYNEQFF. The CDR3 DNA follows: TGTGCCAGCAGCCCCCCGCGGACGACCTACAATGAGCAGTTCTTC.

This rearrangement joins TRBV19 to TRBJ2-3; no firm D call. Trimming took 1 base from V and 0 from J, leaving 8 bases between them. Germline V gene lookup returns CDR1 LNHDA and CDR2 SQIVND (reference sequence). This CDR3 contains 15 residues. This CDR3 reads CASSIGLLSTDTQYF. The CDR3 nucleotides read TGTGCCAGTAGTATAGGTCTTTTGAGCACAGATACGCAGTATTTT. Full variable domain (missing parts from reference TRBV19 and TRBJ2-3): DGGITQSPKYLFRKEGQNVTLSCEQNLNHDAMYWYRQDPGQGLRLIYYSQIVNDFQKGDIAEGYSVSREKKESFPLTVTSAQKNPTAFYLCASSIGLLSTDTQYFGPGTRLTVL.

The CDR3 sequence is CASRQSSGTIIGELFF. CDR3 coding DNA: TGTGCCAGCAGACAATCTAGCGGGACTATCATCGGGGAGCTGTTTTTT. V usage is TRBV3-1 (or the pseudogene TRBV3-2) and J usage is TRBJ2-2; 9 bases align to TRBD2. With 6 bases clipped from V and 7 bases from J, the junction kept 12 bases outside the gene matches. The CDR3 consists of 16 residues. Germline loops: CDR1 LGHDT, CDR2 YNNKEL (reference sequence).

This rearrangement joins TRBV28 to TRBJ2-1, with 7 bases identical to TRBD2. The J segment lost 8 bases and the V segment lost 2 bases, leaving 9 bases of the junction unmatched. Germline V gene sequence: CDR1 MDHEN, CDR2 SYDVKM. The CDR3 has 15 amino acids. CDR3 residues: CASSLTSGKLDEQFF. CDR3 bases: TGTGCCAGCAGTTTAACGAGCGGGAAATTAGATGAGCAGTTCTTC. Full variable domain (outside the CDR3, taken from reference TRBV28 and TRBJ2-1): DVKVTQSSRYLVKRTGEKVFLECVQDMDHENMFWYRQDPGLGLRLIYFSYDVKMKEKGDIPEGYSVSREKKERFSLILESASTNQTSMYLCASSLTSGKLDEQFFGPGTRLTVL.

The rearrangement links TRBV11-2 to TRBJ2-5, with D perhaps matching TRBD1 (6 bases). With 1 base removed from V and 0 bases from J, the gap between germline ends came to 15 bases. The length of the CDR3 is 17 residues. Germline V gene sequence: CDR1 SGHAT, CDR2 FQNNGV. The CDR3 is CASSLVGGRAHQETQYF. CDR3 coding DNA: TGTGCCAGCAGCTTAGTTGGGGGCCGCGCCCACCAAGAGACCCAGTACTTC.

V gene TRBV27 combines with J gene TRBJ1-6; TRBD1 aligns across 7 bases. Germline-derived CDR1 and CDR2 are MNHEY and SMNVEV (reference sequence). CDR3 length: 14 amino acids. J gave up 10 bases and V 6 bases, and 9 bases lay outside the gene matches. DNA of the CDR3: TGTGCCAGCAGCTTAGGGGGCGCGGGGTCACCCCTCCACTTT. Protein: CASSLGGAGSPLHF.

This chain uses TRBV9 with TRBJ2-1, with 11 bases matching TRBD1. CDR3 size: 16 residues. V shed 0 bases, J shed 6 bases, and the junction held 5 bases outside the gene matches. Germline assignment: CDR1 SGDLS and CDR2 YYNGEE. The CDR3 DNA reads TGTGCCAGCAGCGTAGACCGGGACAGGGGGGGCAATGAGCAGTTCTTC. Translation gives CASSVDRDRGGNEQFF.

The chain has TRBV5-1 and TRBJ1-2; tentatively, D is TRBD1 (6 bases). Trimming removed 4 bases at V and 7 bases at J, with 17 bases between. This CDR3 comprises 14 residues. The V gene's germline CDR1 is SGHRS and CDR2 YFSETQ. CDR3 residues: CASSIEGRGSGYTF. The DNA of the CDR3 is TGCGCCAGCAGCATCGAGGGGAGGGGGAGTGGCTACACCTTC.

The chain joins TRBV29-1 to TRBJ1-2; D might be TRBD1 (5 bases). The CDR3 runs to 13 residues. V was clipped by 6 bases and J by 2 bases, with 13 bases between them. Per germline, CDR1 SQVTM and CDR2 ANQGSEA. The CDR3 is CSVPQRGNYGYTF. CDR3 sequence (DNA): TGCAGCGTGCCTCAAAGGGGCAACTATGGCTACACCTTC.